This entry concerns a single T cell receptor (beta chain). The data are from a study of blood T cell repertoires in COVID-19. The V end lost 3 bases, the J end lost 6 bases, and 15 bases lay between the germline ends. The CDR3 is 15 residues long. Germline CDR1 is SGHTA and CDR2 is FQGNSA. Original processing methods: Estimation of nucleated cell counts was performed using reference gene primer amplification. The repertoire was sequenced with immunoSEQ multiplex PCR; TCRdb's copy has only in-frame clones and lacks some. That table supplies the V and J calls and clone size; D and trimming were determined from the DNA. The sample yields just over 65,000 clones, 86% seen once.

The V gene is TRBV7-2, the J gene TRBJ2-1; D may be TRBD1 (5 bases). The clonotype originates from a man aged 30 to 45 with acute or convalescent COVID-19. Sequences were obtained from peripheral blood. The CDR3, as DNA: TGTGCCAGCAGCTTTAGACAGTTGGGTCTCAATGAGCAGTTCTTC. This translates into CASSFRQLGLNEQFF.